This TCR beta chain was sequenced for a study of blood T cells in healthy people across ages. This clonotype has just a few counts. Through a sample-barcoded 5' primer and a J-beta primer mix, a second PCR was run for roughly 6 to 12 cycles. TCRdb re-derived calls from the 5' RACE reads in MiXCR, one entry per CDR3 protein. The table has hundreds of thousands of distinct CDR3 sequences, around a fifth seen once; the top ten hold more than 3%. This TCR was sampled from a man between 65 and 85 years old in good health. The sequenced material came from blood.

CDR3 nucleotides: TGTGCCAGCAGCCCCTCGCCCCCTCCCGGGGAGCTGTTTTTT. This gives the protein CASSPSPPPGELFF. The chain links TRBV7-9 to TRBJ2-2; D uncertain. The length of the CDR3 is 14 residues. The germline CDR1 and CDR2 sequences are SEHNR and FQNEAQ (reference sequence). Trimming took 5 bases from V and 6 from J, leaving 13 bases between them.